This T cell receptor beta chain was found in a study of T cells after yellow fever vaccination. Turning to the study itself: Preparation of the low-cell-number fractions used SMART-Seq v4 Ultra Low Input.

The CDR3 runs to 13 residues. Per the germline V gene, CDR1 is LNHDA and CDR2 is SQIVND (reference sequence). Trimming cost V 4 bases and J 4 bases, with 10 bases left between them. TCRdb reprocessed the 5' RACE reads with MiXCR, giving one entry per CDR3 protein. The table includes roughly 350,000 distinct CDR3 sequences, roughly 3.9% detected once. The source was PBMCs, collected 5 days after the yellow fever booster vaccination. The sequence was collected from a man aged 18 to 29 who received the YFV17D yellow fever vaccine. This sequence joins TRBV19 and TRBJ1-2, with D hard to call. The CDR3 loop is CASSSPYRYGYTF. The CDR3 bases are TGTGCCAGTAGTAGTCCGTACCGCTATGGCTACACCTTC.